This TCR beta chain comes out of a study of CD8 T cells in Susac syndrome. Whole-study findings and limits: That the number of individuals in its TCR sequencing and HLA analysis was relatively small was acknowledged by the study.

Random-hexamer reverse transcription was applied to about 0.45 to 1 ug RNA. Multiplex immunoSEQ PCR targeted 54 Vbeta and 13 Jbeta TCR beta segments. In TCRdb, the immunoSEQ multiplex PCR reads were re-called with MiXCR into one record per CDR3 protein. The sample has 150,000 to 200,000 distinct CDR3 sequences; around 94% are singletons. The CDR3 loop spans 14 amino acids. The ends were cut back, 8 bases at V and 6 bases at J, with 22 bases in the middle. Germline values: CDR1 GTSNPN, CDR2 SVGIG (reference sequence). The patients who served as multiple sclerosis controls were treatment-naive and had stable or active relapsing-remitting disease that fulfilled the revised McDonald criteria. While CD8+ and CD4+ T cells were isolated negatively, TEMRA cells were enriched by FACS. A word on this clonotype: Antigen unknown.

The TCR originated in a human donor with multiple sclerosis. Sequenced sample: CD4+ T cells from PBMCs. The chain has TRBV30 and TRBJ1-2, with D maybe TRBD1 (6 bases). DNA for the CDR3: TGTGCCAGCCCCACTCTTGGGACAACCCATGGCTACACCTTC. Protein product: CASPTLGTTHGYTF. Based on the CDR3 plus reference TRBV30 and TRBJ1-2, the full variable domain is SQTIHQWPATLVQPVGSPLSLECTVEGTSNPNLYWYRQAAGRGLQLLFYSVGIGQISSEVPQNLSASRPQDRQFILSSKKLLLSDSGFYLCASPTLGTTHGYTFGSGTRLTVV.